This note documents a single TCR beta chain sequence. The data originate from a study of blood T cell repertoires in COVID-19. About the study: Samples of COVID-19 (acute and convalescent) were obtained from the United States, Italy and Spain.

CDR3 size: 13 residues. With V trimmed by 6 bases and J by 6 bases, 4 bases remained unmatched. The germline V gene encodes CDR1 SNHLY and CDR2 FYNNEI. Original analysis: Reference gene primer amplification gave nucleated cell count estimates. Clones were read by immunoSEQ multiplex PCR, and TCRdb kept only the in-frame ones, dropping some. D and trimming were read from the DNA, whereas the V and J calls and clone size are those reported in that table. The repertoire holds 230,000 or so clones, 80% to 85% seen once, with roughly 5% in the top ten. The material sequenced was peripheral blood. This clonotype originated in a human donor in a cohort sampled during active COVID-19. The chain combines TRBV2 with TRBJ2-3; TRBD1 matches 9 bases. The CDR3, as DNA: TGTGCCAGCAGCGGACAGGGGTTGGATACGCAGTATTTT. This codes for CASSGQGLDTQYF.